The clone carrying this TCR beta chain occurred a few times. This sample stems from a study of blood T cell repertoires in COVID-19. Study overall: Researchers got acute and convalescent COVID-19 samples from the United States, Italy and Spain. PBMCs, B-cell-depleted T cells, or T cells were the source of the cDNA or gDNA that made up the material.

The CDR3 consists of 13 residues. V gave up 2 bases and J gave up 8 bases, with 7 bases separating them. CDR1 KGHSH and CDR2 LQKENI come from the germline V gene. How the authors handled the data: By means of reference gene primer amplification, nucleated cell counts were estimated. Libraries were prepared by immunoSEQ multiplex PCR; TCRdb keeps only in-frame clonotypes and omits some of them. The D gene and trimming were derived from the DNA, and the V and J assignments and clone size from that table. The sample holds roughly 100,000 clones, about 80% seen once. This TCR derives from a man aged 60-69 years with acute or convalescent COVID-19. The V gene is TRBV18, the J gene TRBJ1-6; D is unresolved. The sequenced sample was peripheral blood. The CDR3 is CASSPIRDSPLHF. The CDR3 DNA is TGTGCCAGCTCACCAATCCGTGATTCACCCCTCCACTTT.